Below, one T cell receptor (beta chain) is given with its context. The antigen is unknown. The data were obtained in a study of T-cell memory formation after mild COVID-19. Constant-segment-primed 5'RACE gave TCR alpha and TCR beta cDNA libraries with sample barcodes and UMIs. Using its own MiXCR run on the 5' RACE reads, TCRdb lists one record per CDR3 protein. The sample yields roughly 450,000 distinct CDR3 sequences, roughly 18% seen once. Study outcomes and limitations: Clones that contracted from day 15 to 85 were balanced CD4/CD8, while later expanders leaned CD4+.

The CDR3 contains 15 residues. The V and J ends lost 6 bases and 5 bases, in that order; junction bases with no gene match: 10. Germline V gives CDR1 LGHDT, CDR2 YNNKEL (reference sequence). This sequence originates from an adult woman who had mild COVID-19 (a few samples of this study predate the infection). Cell type and time point are not known. V is TRBV3-1 and J is TRBJ2-1, with TRBD2 matching 7 bases. The sequenced sample consisted of PBMCs or a T cell subset sorted from them (not recorded which). The CDR3 region has the DNA TGTGCCAGCAGGCGGTCCGGGACTACCCACAATGAGCAGTTCTTC. It specifies CASRRSGTTHNEQFF.